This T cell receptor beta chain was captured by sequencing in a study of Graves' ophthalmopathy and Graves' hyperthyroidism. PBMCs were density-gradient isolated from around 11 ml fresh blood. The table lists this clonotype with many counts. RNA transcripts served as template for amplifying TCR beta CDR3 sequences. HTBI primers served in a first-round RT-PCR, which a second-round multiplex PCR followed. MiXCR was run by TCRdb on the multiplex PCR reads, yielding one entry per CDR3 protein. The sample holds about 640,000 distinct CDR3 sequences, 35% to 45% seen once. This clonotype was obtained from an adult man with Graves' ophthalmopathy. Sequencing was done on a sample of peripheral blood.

CDR3 bases: TGTGCCAGCAGTGCCCAACGGGGAGCAGGGGTGGGTCAGCCCCAGCATTTT. Its translation: CASSAQRGAGVGQPQHF. This chain connects TRBV25-1 to TRBJ1-5; weak D call: TRBD1 (6 bases). CDR3 length: 17 amino acids. Trimming pared 4 bases from V and 6 bases from J, leaving 22 bases between. Germline CDR1 MGHDK, CDR2 SYGVNS.